This T cell receptor beta chain was observed in a study of PD-L1 blockade in urothelial cancer. TCRdb keeps only in-frame clones here, not all; method: immunoSEQ multiplex PCR. Of some 120,000 clones in the sample, around 89% were seen once. Germline V gives CDR1 MNHNS, CDR2 SASEGT. Trimming took 2 bases from V and 4 from J, leaving 15 bases between them. The CDR3 is made up of 15 amino acids. Indicated time point: peripheral blood 6 weeks after treatment start. The sequence was collected from a man aged 60-69 years with urothelial cancer. J is TRBJ2-7 and V is TRBV6-1; D possibly corresponds to TRBD1 (6 bases). The starting material was PBMCs, obtained around atezolizumab (anti-PD-L1) treatment. CDR3 protein: CASSEQQGKGYEQYF. CDR3 bases: TGTGCCAGCAGTGAACAACAGGGAAAGGGGTACGAGCAGTACTTC.